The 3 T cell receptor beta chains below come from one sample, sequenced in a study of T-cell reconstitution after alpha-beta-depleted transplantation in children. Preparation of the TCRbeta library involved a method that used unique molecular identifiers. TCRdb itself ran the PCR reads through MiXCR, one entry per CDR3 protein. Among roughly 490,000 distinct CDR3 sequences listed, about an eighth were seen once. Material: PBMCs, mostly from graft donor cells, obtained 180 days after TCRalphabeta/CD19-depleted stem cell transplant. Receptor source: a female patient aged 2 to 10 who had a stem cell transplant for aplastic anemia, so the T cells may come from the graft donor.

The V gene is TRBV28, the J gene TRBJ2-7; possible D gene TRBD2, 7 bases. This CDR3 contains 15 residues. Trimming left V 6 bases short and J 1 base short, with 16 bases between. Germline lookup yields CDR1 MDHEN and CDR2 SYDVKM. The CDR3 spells CASSSPGGPSYEQYF. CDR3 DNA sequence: TGTGCCAGCAGCTCGCCGGGGGGCCCATCCTACGAGCAGTACTTC.

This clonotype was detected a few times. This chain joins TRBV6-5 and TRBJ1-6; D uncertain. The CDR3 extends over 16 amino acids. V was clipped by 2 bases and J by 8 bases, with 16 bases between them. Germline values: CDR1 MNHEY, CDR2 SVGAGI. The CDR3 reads CASSYLAPRYDSPLHF. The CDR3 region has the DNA TGTGCCAGCAGTTACCTAGCACCCAGATATGATTCACCCCTCCACTTT.

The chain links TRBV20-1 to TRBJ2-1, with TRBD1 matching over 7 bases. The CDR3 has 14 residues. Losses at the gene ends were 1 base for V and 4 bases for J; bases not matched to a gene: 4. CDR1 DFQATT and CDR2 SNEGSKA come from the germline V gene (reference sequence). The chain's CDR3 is CSARVQGFYNEQFF. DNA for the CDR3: TGCAGTGCTAGAGTACAGGGGTTTTACAATGAGCAGTTCTTC.